This paragraph covers one T cell receptor beta chain sequence. Its recognized antigen is unknown. No base-level quality is on record; no much larger clone is a single base apart. This entry is derived from a study of T cell changes during pregnancy in multiple sclerosis (dated by TCRdb to between 2018 and 2021). In terms of the full investigation: The study examined how the T cell repertoire changed over the course of pregnancy in women with multiple sclerosis.

The library relied on the immunoSEQ multiplex PCR assay. TCRdb provides this immuneACCESS table in a form limited to in-frame rearrangements. Some clones are lacking; in checked studies, under half of them reflect an unresolved V gene, and why the rest are absent is not known. This sample is represented by tens of thousands of clones; 90% to 95% of them were singletons. The ten biggest clones cover approximately 2% of the sample. Germline trimming amounts to 4 bases on V and 4 bases on J, with 11 as the count of junction bases outside the gene matches. The CDR3 holds 16 amino acids from the cysteine to the phenylalanine. Just the 48-base CDR3 DNA is kept, in frame starting at base 1. The germline V gene (reference sequence) specifies SGHNT as CDR1 and YYREEE as CDR2.

The receptor chain draws on TRBV5-4 and TRBJ2-3; TRBD2 aligns with 8 central bases. The receptor's source is a female donor in good health, enrolled as a control in a pregnancy study. This material consisted of peripheral blood, taken in the second trimester of pregnancy. The CDR3 amino acid sequence is: CASSPQVPGGADTQYF. The DNA is as follows: TGTGCCAGCAGCCCCCAGGTACCGGGAGGGGCAGATACGCAGTATTTT.